These 31 T cell receptor beta chains were all obtained from the same sample, sequenced in a study of radiotherapy plus CTLA-4 blockade in lung cancer. Sequenced by immunoSEQ multiplex PCR; TCRdb stores in-frame clones only, minus some. The sample contains 90,000 or so clones, 83% of which appear only once. The sequencing used peripheral blood, collected from a patient treated with radiotherapy plus ipilimumab. Receptor source: a human donor with non-small cell lung cancer who had stable disease on radiotherapy plus ipilimumab.

CDR3 in amino acids: CASSKRATSGIHNEQFF. As DNA, the CDR3 is TGTGCCAGTAGTAAGAGAGCGACTAGCGGGATACACAATGAGCAGTTCTTC. J is TRBJ2-1 and V is TRBV19; 11 bases are a match to TRBD2. Germline V gene data show CDR1 as LNHDA and CDR2 as SQIVND (reference sequence). This CDR3 spans 17 amino acids. The trim removed 4 bases at V and 5 bases at J, leaving 10 bases unmatched.

The CDR3 here is CASSEAALAGGYEQFF. Written as DNA, the CDR3 is TGTGCCAGCAGTGAAGCGGCGCTAGCGGGGGGGTATGAGCAGTTCTTC. The chain combines TRBV6-1 with TRBJ2-1, with 12 bases lining up with TRBD2. Germline trimming cut 0 bases from V and 8 bases from J; bases unmatched to any gene: 5. The CDR3 contains 16 residues. Germline V gene data show CDR1 as MNHNS and CDR2 as SASEGT.

This chain joins TRBV7-2 and TRBJ1-5; the D gene is possibly TRBD1 (5 bases). Trimming stripped 1 base from V and 2 bases from J, with 9 bases between. This CDR3 contains 15 residues. Germline CDR1 is SGHTA and CDR2 is FQGNSA. The CDR3 sequence is CASSLVTGGNQPQHF. CDR3 coding DNA: TGTGCCAGCAGCTTAGTTACGGGGGGCAATCAGCCCCAGCATTTT.

The chain links TRBV4-1 to TRBJ2-1; 10 nucleotides agree with TRBD2. Germline V CDR1 and CDR2: MGHRA, YSYEKL. The junction had 5 bases not matched to a gene; V was cut back by 3 bases and J by 0 bases. This CDR3 spans 17 amino acids. The chain's CDR3 is CASSHPLAGSSYNEQFF. The CDR3 region has the DNA TGCGCCAGCAGCCACCCACTAGCGGGGAGCTCCTACAATGAGCAGTTCTTC.

V usage is TRBV6-1 and J usage is TRBJ1-2; D gene unclear. With 8 bases removed from V and 4 bases from J, the gap between germline ends came to 8 bases. Germline CDR1 and CDR2: MNHNS and SASEGT. The CDR3 loop spans 11 amino acids. Here the CDR3 DNA reads TGTGCCAGCTCATCGTTCTATGGCTACACCTTC. It encodes CASSSFYGYTF.

The chain recombines TRBV9 with TRBJ2-7; a possible D gene is TRBD1 (5 bases). V was shortened by 0 bases and J by 1 base, with 11 bases between the two germline ends. Germline V gene sequence: CDR1 SGDLS, CDR2 YYNGEE. The CDR3 is 15 amino acids. CDR3 DNA sequence: TGTGCCAGCAGCGTAGAGCAGGGAAGGTCCTACGAGCAGTACTTC. Its protein product is CASSVEQGRSYEQYF.

This clone was recorded only once. The J gene is TRBJ1-2, the V gene TRBV6-1; D is possibly TRBD1 (5 bases). V lost 8 bases and J 8 bases, leaving 18 bases between the germline ends. The CDR3 loop spans 13 amino acids. Germline V gene sequence: CDR1 MNHNS, CDR2 SASEGT. CDR3 DNA sequence: TGTGCCAGCCAACTGTCTTCCAGGGAGGGCTACACCTTC. Translation gives CASQLSSREGYTF.

The V and J genes are TRBV5-5 and TRBJ1-5; 8 bases agree with TRBD1. This CDR3 comprises 15 residues. V lost 3 bases, J lost 4 bases, and 6 bases stayed unmatched. Germline V gene lookup returns CDR1 SGHKS and CDR2 YYEKEE (reference sequence). This CDR3 reads CASSSTGGTNQPQHF. Written as DNA, the CDR3 is TGTGCCAGCAGCTCAACAGGGGGGACTAATCAGCCCCAGCATTTT.

V is TRBV6-5 and J is TRBJ1-4; the D gene is possibly TRBD1 (5 bases). V lost 6 bases to trimming and J lost 4 bases, with 12 bases between them. This CDR3 is built from 14 residues. Germline loops: CDR1 MNHEY, CDR2 SVGAGI. The DNA of the CDR3 is TGTGCCAGCAGGTCCGGGACTATTAATGAAAAACTGTTTTTT. Translated: CASRSGTINEKLFF.

The J gene is TRBJ1-6, the V gene TRBV2, with D maybe TRBD1 (5 bases). V gave up 0 bases and J gave up 7 bases, with 10 bases separating them. The CDR3 is made up of 15 amino acids. CDR1 is SNHLY, CDR2 FYNNEI, per germline. CDR3 region: CASSEAYRSNSPLHF. The CDR3 nucleotides read TGTGCCAGCAGTGAAGCGTACAGGTCCAATTCACCCCTCCACTTT. Variable domain in full (rest from reference TRBV2 and TRBJ1-6): EPEVTQTPSHQVTQMGQEVILRCVPISNHLYFYWYRQILGQKVEFLVSFYNNEISEKSEIFDDQFSVERPDGSNFTLKIRSTKLEDSAMYFCASSEAYRSNSPLHFGNGTRLTVT.

The chain recombines TRBV7-9 with TRBJ2-6; no clear D. Per germline, CDR1 SEHNR and CDR2 FQNEAQ (reference sequence). Trimming stripped 5 bases from V and 0 bases from J, with 8 bases between. This CDR3 contains 15 residues. The CDR3 reads CASSEAGSGANVLTF. In DNA, the CDR3 is TGTGCCAGCAGCGAAGCCGGCTCTGGGGCCAACGTCCTGACTTTC.

The chain carries TRBV18 and TRBJ2-3; D perhaps matches TRBD2 (6 bases). The germline V and J ends were trimmed by 3 bases and 2 bases, with 12 bases remaining between them. The CDR3 is 15 amino acids. Per germline, CDR1 KGHSH and CDR2 LQKENI. CDR3 sequence (DNA): TGTGCCAGCTCACCGCCGGGACTTTACACAGATACGCAGTATTTT. This encodes CASSPPGLYTDTQYF. Supplemented by reference TRBV18 and TRBJ2-3, the full variable domain reads NAGVMQNPRHLVRRRGQEARLRCSPMKGHSHVYWYRQLPEEGLKFMVYLQKENIIDESGMPKERFSAEFPKEGPSILRIQQVVRGDSAAYFCASSPPGLYTDTQYFGPGTRLTVL.

As concerns this clone: The identical CDR3 is also encoded by other nucleotide sequences in the sample. The chain combines TRBV28 with TRBJ2-1; D not certain. Trimming stripped 3 bases from V and 3 bases from J, with 3 bases between. Germline assignment: CDR1 MDHEN and CDR2 SYDVKM. The CDR3 covers 12 residues. The CDR3 loop is CASSLVYNEQFF. DNA of the CDR3: TGTGCCAGCAGTTTGGTCTACAATGAGCAGTTCTTC.

The CDR3 reads CASSIASTGYNTEAFF. CDR3 nucleotide sequence: TGTGCCAGTAGTATAGCCTCCACAGGGTACAACACTGAAGCTTTCTTT. The chain recombines TRBV19 with TRBJ1-1, with D tentatively TRBD1 (6 bases). The V gene's germline CDR1 is LNHDA and CDR2 SQIVND (reference sequence). The CDR3 extends over 16 amino acids. V lost 1 base and J lost 2, with 14 bases in between. Full variable domain (remainder filled in from reference TRBV19 and TRBJ1-1): DGGITQSPKYLFRKEGQNVTLSCEQNLNHDAMYWYRQDPGQGLRLIYYSQIVNDFQKGDIAEGYSVSREKKESFPLTVTSAQKNPTAFYLCASSIASTGYNTEAFFGQGTRLTVV.

The chain couples TRBV28 to TRBJ2-3; TRBD2 matches 9 bases. V gave up 5 bases and J gave up 6 bases; unmatched junction bases: 6. The CDR3 consists of 14 residues. Germline V gene sequence: CDR1 MDHEN, CDR2 SYDVKM. CDR3 DNA: TGTGCCAGCAGTGCTAGCGGGGCGAGGGATACGCAGTATTTT. Translation gives CASSASGARDTQYF. Combining the CDR3 with reference TRBV28 and TRBJ2-3 gives the whole variable domain DVKVTQSSRYLVKRTGEKVFLECVQDMDHENMFWYRQDPGLGLRLIYFSYDVKMKEKGDIPEGYSVSREKKERFSLILESASTNQTSMYLCASSASGARDTQYFGPGTRLTVL.

The table lists this clone with a count of one. The chain has TRBV11-2 and TRBJ2-2; D is perhaps TRBD2 (6 bases). The CDR3 consists of 17 residues. Trimming shortened V by 3 bases and J by 6 bases, and 20 bases separated the two germline ends. In germline, CDR1 is SGHAT, CDR2 FQNNGV. Here the CDR3 reads CASSLGDSARRAGELFF. CDR3 DNA: TGTGCCAGCAGCTTGGGGGACTCGGCTCGGCGGGCCGGGGAGCTGTTTTTT.

This clone appeared a few times. The rearrangement uses TRBV21-1 and TRBJ2-7; the D call TRBD1 from the table was never checked on the DNA. TRBV21-1 is recorded as a pseudogene. The CDR3 covers 15 residues. The CDR3 DNA reads TGTGCCACCGACGTCCCGGGACAGGGACCGGACGAGCAGTACTTC. Its protein product is CATDVPGQGPDEQYF.

This clone was seen just once. The chain recombines TRBV6-7 with TRBJ2-1; tentatively, D is TRBD1 or TRBD2 (5 bases each). TRBV6-7 is treated as an ORF (open reading frame) with a function not yet certain. Trimming removed 11 bases at V and 10 bases at J, with 24 bases between. This CDR3 has 14 residues. The CDR3 DNA reads as TGTGCCGGTAGCCGGGACCGGTCTCGTGTCGAGCAGTTCTTC. It encodes CAGSRDRSRVEQFF.

The V call is TRBV7-2, the J call TRBJ2-1, with D maybe TRBD2 (5 bases). The germline V and J ends were trimmed by 7 bases and 8 bases, with 24 bases remaining between them. The CDR3 covers 16 residues. Germline V gene sequence: CDR1 SGHTA, CDR2 FQGNSA. The CDR3 DNA is TGTGCCAGCATCCCCCCTCTGGCGGGTAGGCGGTATGAGCAGTTCTTC. This encodes CASIPPLAGRRYEQFF.

The V and J genes are TRBV9 and TRBJ2-1; D possibly corresponds to TRBD2 (6 bases). Germline V lookup: CDR1 SGDLS, CDR2 YYNGEE. With 3 bases removed from V and 7 bases from J, the gap between germline ends came to 17 bases. The CDR3 consists of 15 residues. This CDR3 is CASSEGLSPINEQFF. The CDR3 region has the DNA TGTGCCAGCAGCGAGGGACTCTCTCCTATAAATGAGCAGTTCTTC.

For this clone: The same CDR3 arises from other DNA sequences in this sample as well. The V call is TRBV5-4, the J call TRBJ2-2; D not resolved. Germline V gene lookup returns CDR1 SGHNT and CDR2 YYREEE (reference sequence). CDR3 size: 12 residues. V lost 0 bases and J lost 6, with 3 bases in between. The CDR3: CASSLVAGELFF. The DNA of the CDR3 is TGTGCCAGCAGCTTGGTAGCCGGGGAGCTGTTTTTT.

The chain recombines TRBV9 with TRBJ2-7; 9 nucleotides match TRBD2. This CDR3 comprises 15 residues. V was pared by 0 bases and J by 2 bases, with 3 bases of the junction left unmatched. The V gene's germline CDR1 is SGDLS and CDR2 YYNGEE. The DNA for the CDR3 is TGTGCCAGCAGCGTAGGACTAGCGGAGACCTACGAGCAGTACTTC. It encodes CASSVGLAETYEQYF.

This chain links TRBV6-1 with TRBJ2-6; no clear D gene. V was clipped by 6 bases and J by 2 bases, with 11 bases between them. The CDR3 extends over 15 amino acids. Germline CDR1 reads MNHNS; CDR2 reads SASEGT. CDR3 nucleotide sequence: TGTGCCAGCAGAACGCGAGCCACTGGGGCCAACGTCCTGACTTTC. This encodes CASRTRATGANVLTF.

This chain connects TRBV29-1 to TRBJ1-2, with a possible D match to TRBD1 (5 bases). CDR1 and CDR2 (germline): SQVTM, ANQGSEA. The CDR3 extends over 12 amino acids. The CDR3 nucleotides read TGCTCAGCGTTCCAACAGGACTATGGCTACACCTTC. It encodes CSAFQQDYGYTF.

V gene TRBV30 combines with J gene TRBJ1-2; D ambiguous. Trimming pared 3 bases from V and 1 base from J, leaving 15 bases between. The CDR3 is 15 amino acids. Germline CDR1 is GTSNPN and CDR2 is SVGIG (reference sequence). The CDR3 sequence is CAWSLGDGNNYGYTF. DNA of the CDR3: TGTGCCTGGAGCCTTGGAGACGGAAATAACTATGGCTACACCTTC.

This sequence joins TRBV6-5 and TRBJ2-1, with 10 bases lining up with TRBD2. V was pared by 7 bases and J by 8 bases, with 8 bases of the junction left unmatched. In germline, CDR1 is MNHEY, CDR2 SVGAGI. The CDR3 spans 14 residues. As DNA, the CDR3 is TGTGCCAGCACTTCTAGCGGGGGCAGCGATGAGCAGTTCTTC. Protein sequence: CASTSSGGSDEQFF.

This chain joins TRBV6-5 and TRBJ2-7; D may be TRBD2 (6 bases). The V gene's germline CDR1 is MNHEY and CDR2 SVGAGI. Deletions cut 5 bases from V and 5 bases from J, with 13 bases between. The CDR3 covers 13 residues. This CDR3 reads CASSRDFGDEQYF. CDR3 DNA: TGTGCCAGCAGTCGGGACTTTGGGGACGAGCAGTACTTC.

The chain couples TRBV10-1 to TRBJ2-5, with 10 nucleotides matching TRBD1. Matching the DNA end better, TRBJ2-7 makes the J call doubtful. CDR1 and CDR2 (germline): WNHNN, SYGVQD (reference sequence). The CDR3 consists of 15 residues. The CDR3 DNA follows: TGCGCCAGCAGCGGGGACAGGGGACATCCCTACGAGCAGTACTTC. Residues: CASSGDRGHPYEQYF.

The V call is TRBV7-9, the J call TRBJ2-7, with D unclear. V lost 3 bases to trimming and J lost 2 bases, with 8 bases between them. This CDR3 is built from 13 residues. Germline CDR1 reads SEHNR; CDR2 reads FQNEAQ (reference sequence). The CDR3 sequence is CASSFLETYEQYF. The CDR3 nucleotides are TGTGCCAGCAGCTTCCTTGAAACCTACGAGCAGTACTTC.

This chain links TRBV7-9 with TRBJ1-1; perhaps TRBD1 as D (5 bases). Germline loops: CDR1 SEHNR, CDR2 FQNEAQ (reference sequence). This CDR3 spans 15 amino acids. With 0 bases removed from V and 2 bases from J, the gap between germline ends came to 10 bases. CDR3 residues: CASSLALGVNTEAFF. The CDR3 region has the DNA TGTGCCAGCAGCTTAGCGCTGGGGGTTAACACTGAAGCTTTCTTT.

The chain is built from TRBV28 and TRBJ1-4; D is unresolved. The length of the CDR3 is 16 residues. V was clipped by 1 base and J by 5 bases, with 14 bases between them. Germline values: CDR1 MDHEN, CDR2 SYDVKM. Here the CDR3 reads CASSLYVDRKNEKLFF. The CDR3 DNA follows: TGTGCCAGCAGTTTATACGTGGATAGGAAGAATGAAAAACTGTTTTTT.